The T cell receptor beta chain under discussion was sequenced for a study of shared clonotypes between healthy human individuals. Study-level background: Plates per donor: three CD4 naive, three CD4 memory, two CD8 naive, one CD8 memory. Study-wide results and caveats: It was observed that roughly 5.1% of naive CD4 clonotypes were shared across several donors.

The CDR3 spans 14 residues. V dropped 4 bases and J dropped 5 bases, with 12 bases sitting between them. Per germline, CDR1 SGHRS and CDR2 YFSETQ. Deep-level settings were used for running the assay. Method: immunoSEQ multiplex PCR; TCRdb's copy keeps in-frame clones and lacks some. The sample lists roughly 2.2 million clones; over 85% were seen once. Details on this clone: Antigen unknown.

V is TRBV5-1 and J is TRBJ2-2; D call uncertain. The TCR comes from a man aged 18 to 30 in good health. Some clones in this sample may be carry-over from other donors' samples. Specimen: naive CD4+ T cells from PBMCs. Subset described: CD45RA+ positively selected. The CDR3 coding sequence is TGCGCCAGCAGCCCCGAGCCAGGAACCGGGGAGCTGTTTTTT. It codes for CASSPEPGTGELFF.